This T cell receptor beta chain was sequenced for a study of technical replicates of blood from a handful of donors. The method was immunoSEQ multiplex PCR; TCRdb's version includes in-frame clones alone and lacks a portion of them. The profile shows some 98,000 clones, approximately 96% of them singletons. This clone showed up just once. The germline V gene encodes CDR1 SGHRS and CDR2 YFSETQ. V dropped 5 bases and J dropped 1; count of bases not matched to a gene: 10. The CDR3 contains 16 residues. The TCR originated in a human donor in good health. The chain combines TRBV5-1 with TRBJ2-3; 7 nucleotides line up with TRBD2. The source material was T cells isolated from PBMCs. This CDR3 reads CASSLLAAGGTDTQYF. CDR3 coding DNA: TGCGCCAGCAGTCTCCTAGCGGCGGGAGGCACAGATACGCAGTATTTT. Using reference TRBV5-1 and TRBJ2-3 for the parts outside the CDR3, the full variable domain is KAGVTQTPRYLIKTRGQQVTLSCSPISGHRSVSWYQQTPGQGLQFLFEYFSETQRNKGNFPGRFSGRQFSNSRSEMNVSTLELGDSALYLCASSLLAAGGTDTQYFGPGTRLTVL.